This T cell receptor (beta chain) was observed in a study of T cell changes during pregnancy in multiple sclerosis. Data came from immunoSEQ multiplex PCR; TCRdb stores just in-frame clones and leaves some out. The sample consists of 45,000 to 60,000 clones, about 91% of them appearing once. Sequenced material: CD4+ T cells from peripheral blood mononuclear cells, taken in the second trimester of pregnancy. The clonotype originates from a female donor with multiple sclerosis, enrolled in a pregnancy study.

CDR3 sequence (DNA): TGTGCCAGCAGCTTAGGGAATAGCGGAGGCACCGGGGAGCTGTTTTTT. As protein: CASSLGNSGGTGELFF. This sequence joins TRBV7-8 and TRBJ2-2; possibly TRBD2 for D (6 bases). Looked up from germline, CDR1 is SGHVS and CDR2 is FQNEAQ. V lost 1 base and J lost 4, with 13 bases in between. CDR3 length equals 16 residues. Complete variable domain (other parts from reference TRBV7-8 and TRBJ2-2): GAGVSQSPRYKVAKRGQDVALRCDPISGHVSLFWYQQALGQGPEFLTYFQNEAQLDKSGLPSDRFFAERPEGSVSTLKIQRTQQEDSAVYLCASSLGNSGGTGELFFGEGSRLTVL.